Below, 32 T cell receptor beta chains from the same sample are listed, as sequenced in a study of vaccination effects on CD4 cells after COVID-19. Antigen specificity for these receptors is unknown. Method: immunoSEQ multiplex PCR; TCRdb's copy keeps in-frame clones and lacks some. Of 75,000 or so clones in the sample, roughly 73% are singletons; the top ten hold around 1%. Antigen-specific CD4+ T cell clonotypes were called by their expansion after viral peptide-pool culture in ViraFEST. Once cultured for 10 days, the cells underwent separation to obtain CD4+ T cells. Each person got two doses of an mRNA SARS-CoV-2 vaccine, BNT162b2 or mRNA-1273. The specimen comprised CD4+ T cells from PBMCs cultured with HCoV-OC43 spike peptides, sampled after COVID-19 vaccination. The sample's subset: HCoV-OC43 spike overlapping peptide pool stimulation. The receptor set was obtained from a human donor who received a COVID-19 vaccine.

Only one count was recorded for this clone. This chain uses TRBV6-4 with TRBJ1-1; D is perhaps TRBD1 (6 bases). Germline assignment: CDR1 MRHNA and CDR2 SNTAGT. V gave up 1 base and J gave up 4 bases, with 16 bases separating them. The CDR3 totals 16 residues. CDR3 bases: TGTGCCAGCAGTGACTTTCCTATAGGGACACGCACTGAAGCTTTCTTT. Protein: CASSDFPIGTRTEAFF.

This clone has a handful of counts. The rearrangement uses TRBV6-5 and TRBJ1-1; D perhaps matches TRBD1 (5 bases). The CDR3 is 11 residues long. Germline values: CDR1 MNHEY, CDR2 SVGAGI. Trimming shortened V by 6 bases and J by 14 bases, and 16 bases separated the two germline ends. CDR3: CASSNVRVYFF. For the CDR3, the DNA is TGTGCCAGCAGCAATGTCAGGGTTTACTTCTTT.

The chain joins TRBV7-3 to TRBJ2-2; possible D gene TRBD2, 6 bases. The CDR3 sequence is 16 residues long. The germline V gene has CDR1 SGHTA and CDR2 FQGTGA. V shed 0 bases and J shed 0 bases, with 8 bases lying between them. The CDR3 reads CASSLTGGANTGELFF. In DNA form, the CDR3 reads TGTGCCAGCAGCTTAACGGGAGGAGCGAACACCGGGGAGCTGTTTTTT.

The J gene is TRBJ1-3, the V gene TRBV5-1; TRBD1 agrees at 8 bases. J gave up 0 bases and V 4 bases, and 15 bases lay outside the gene matches. The CDR3 has 19 amino acids. Per germline, CDR1 SGHRS and CDR2 YFSETQ. DNA for the CDR3: TGCGCCAGCAGCACTGGACAGGGCCAGCCATTAAGCTCTGGAAACACCATATATTTT. This encodes CASSTGQGQPLSSGNTIYF. The full variable domain, rest sourced from reference TRBV5-1 and TRBJ1-3, is KAGVTQTPRYLIKTRGQQVTLSCSPISGHRSVSWYQQTPGQGLQFLFEYFSETQRNKGNFPGRFSGRQFSNSRSEMNVSTLELGDSALYLCASSTGQGQPLSSGNTIYFGEGSWLTVV.

The J gene is TRBJ1-1, the V gene TRBV9; possibly TRBD1 for D (5 bases). The CDR3 totals 14 residues. V dropped 4 bases and J dropped 3 bases, with 13 bases sitting between them. Germline V gives CDR1 SGDLS, CDR2 YYNGEE. The DNA for the CDR3 is TGTGCCAGCAGCCCTCAGGGTTCGGACACTGAAGCTTTCTTT. Its translation is CASSPQGSDTEAFF.

The chain links TRBV7-2 to TRBJ1-5, with D perhaps matching TRBD1 (5 bases). The CDR3 runs 15 residues. Germline CDR1 is SGHTA and CDR2 is FQGNSA. The germline V and J ends were trimmed by 1 base and 2 bases, with 9 bases remaining between them. The CDR3 loop is CASSLGGVGNQPQHF. In nucleotides, the CDR3 is TGTGCCAGCAGCTTAGGGGGGGTAGGCAATCAGCCCCAGCATTTT.

The CDR3 here is CASSRSADYGYTF. The CDR3 nucleotides are TGTGCCAGCAGTAGGTCGGCGGACTATGGCTACACCTTC. The rearrangement links TRBV7-9 to TRBJ1-2; D gene unclear. CDR1 is SEHNR and CDR2 is FQNEAQ in the germline V gene (reference sequence). The CDR3 totals 13 residues. V gave up 6 bases and J gave up 3 bases, with 11 bases separating them.

This chain uses TRBV7-2 with TRBJ2-5; D gene uncertain. The CDR3 is 13 residues long. V was cut by 3 bases and J by 0 bases, with 5 bases left in between. Germline V gene sequence: CDR1 SGHTA, CDR2 FQGNSA. DNA for the CDR3: TGTGCCAGCAGCTTTCAGCACCAAGAGACCCAGTACTTC. Translated, it gives CASSFQHQETQYF.

The V and J genes are TRBV5-1 and TRBJ2-3, with a possible D match to TRBD1 (5 bases). V lost 4 bases to trimming and J lost 2 bases, with 8 bases between them. Germline CDR1 and CDR2: SGHRS and YFSETQ. The CDR3 extends over 13 amino acids. CDR3 in DNA: TGCGCCAGCAGCAAGGGGTTCACAGATACGCAGTATTTT. It specifies CASSKGFTDTQYF.

The V call is TRBV12-3 or TRBV12-4, the J call TRBJ2-7; D may be TRBD2 (5 bases). The CDR3 totals 13 residues. Trimming left V 5 bases short and J 7 bases short, with 15 bases between. CDR3 in amino acids: CASSLRSSGEQYV. In DNA, the CDR3 is TGTGCCAGCAGTCTGAGGTCGTCGGGAGAGCAGTACGTC.

The chain employs TRBV4-2 and TRBJ2-2, with 16 bases matching TRBD2. With 3 bases clipped from V and 5 bases from J, the junction kept 3 bases outside the gene matches. The CDR3 spans 17 residues. The germline CDR1 and CDR2 sequences are LGHNA and YNFKEQ. The CDR3 coding sequence is TGTGCCAGCAGCCAGGGACTAGCGGGGGGGAAAACCGGGGAGCTGTTTTTT. Protein sequence: CASSQGLAGGKTGELFF.

The rearrangement joins TRBV16 to TRBJ2-1; D call uncertain. Trimming pared 0 bases from V and 2 bases from J, leaving 17 bases between. The germline V gene encodes CDR1 KGHSY and CDR2 FQNENV. This CDR3 is 18 amino acids long. This chain's CDR3 is CASSQSPDSRPPYNEQFF. The CDR3 nucleotides are TGTGCCAGCAGCCAATCGCCCGACTCCCGCCCCCCCTACAATGAGCAGTTCTTC.

V is TRBV27 and J is TRBJ2-4; tentatively, D is TRBD1 or TRBD2 (5 bases each). Germline-derived CDR1 and CDR2 are MNHEY and SMNVEV (reference sequence). This CDR3 has 14 amino acids. Trimming took 4 bases from V and 6 from J, leaving 13 bases between them. CDR3 nucleotides: TGTGCCAGCAGTTCGACGTCCGGGACAAACATTCAGTACTTC. Residues: CASSSTSGTNIQYF.

V and J are TRBV9 and TRBJ1-5; D ambiguous. The CDR3 contains 14 residues. Germline V gives CDR1 SGDLS, CDR2 YYNGEE. V gave up 3 bases and J gave up 1 base, with 8 bases separating them. As DNA, the CDR3 is TGTGCCAGCAGCGCTGCACAGAGCAATCAGCCCCAGCATTTT. Translating gives CASSAAQSNQPQHF.

V and J are TRBV27 and TRBJ1-6, with D unclear. Trimming removed 11 bases at V and 0 bases at J, with 11 bases between. Looked up from germline, CDR1 is MNHEY and CDR2 is SMNVEV (reference sequence). This CDR3 has 14 amino acids. CDR3 nucleotide sequence: TGTGCCCCCGGGTCCCTCTCCTATAATTCACCCCTCCACTTT. It specifies CAPGSLSYNSPLHF.

The chain uses TRBV5-6 and TRBJ2-3; no firm D call. From germline, CDR1 is SGHDT and CDR2 YYEEEE. Trimming removed 4 bases from V and 0 bases from J, with 15 bases in between. The CDR3 is made up of 16 amino acids. CDR3 sequence reads: CASSLRTGASTDTQYF. CDR3 bases: TGTGCCAGCAGCCTAAGGACCGGAGCTAGCACAGATACGCAGTATTTT.

CDR3 amino acids: CASSPSGVQETQYF. The CDR3 nucleotides read TGTGCCAGCAGCCCGTCCGGGGTCCAAGAGACCCAGTACTTC. J is TRBJ2-5 and V is TRBV5-4, with D perhaps TRBD2 (5 bases). Germline CDR1 and CDR2: SGHNT and YYREEE (reference sequence). V lost 4 bases and J lost 1, with 11 bases in between. This CDR3 spans 14 amino acids.

The chain uses TRBV7-9 and TRBJ1-3; 8 bases fit TRBD1. CDR1 is SEHNR and CDR2 is FQNEAQ in the germline V gene (reference sequence). This CDR3 comprises 14 residues. Trimming took 5 bases from V and 2 from J; bases not matched to a gene: 2. DNA of the CDR3: TGTGCCAGCAGCCAGACAGGGGCTGGAAACACCATATATTTT. Protein: CASSQTGAGNTIYF.

J is TRBJ1-1 and V is TRBV7-9, with D unresolved. Between the trimmed V and J ends, which lost 4 bases and 0 bases, there was a span of 12 bases. Germline assignment: CDR1 SEHNR and CDR2 FQNEAQ (reference sequence). This CDR3 is built from 15 residues. The CDR3 sequence is CASSSPLAVNTEAFF. The DNA of the CDR3 is TGTGCCAGCAGCTCCCCTTTGGCGGTGAACACTGAAGCTTTCTTT.

This clone was seen just once. The chain couples TRBV2 to TRBJ1-2; 8 nucleotides agree with TRBD1. The CDR3 is made up of 15 amino acids. From germline, CDR1 is SNHLY and CDR2 FYNNEI. After removal of 3 bases from V and 6 bases from J, the junction contained 9 bases not matched to a gene. CDR3 sequence reads: CASSEMYRGGDGYTF. The CDR3 coding sequence is TGTGCCAGCAGTGAGATGTACAGGGGGGGCGATGGCTACACCTTC.

There are a few counts of this clone. The chain joins TRBV6-4 to TRBJ1-6; 8 bases fit TRBD1. Trimming at V came to 4 bases and at J to 1 base, leaving 3 bases not matched to a gene. Looked up from germline, CDR1 is MRHNA and CDR2 is SNTAGT. The CDR3 totals 16 residues. The CDR3 spells CASSGDRQSYNSPLHF. CDR3 DNA: TGTGCCAGCAGTGGGGACAGGCAGTCCTATAATTCACCCCTCCACTTT.

The V gene is TRBV7-2, the J gene TRBJ2-5; 13 bases are shared with TRBD2. The CDR3 totals 13 residues. Trimming cost V 6 bases and J 7 bases; bases outside gene matches: 2. Germline lookup yields CDR1 SGHTA and CDR2 FQGNSA. In DNA, the CDR3 is TGTGCCAGCAGACGACTAGCGGGGGGGACCCAGTACTTC. Its protein is CASRRLAGGTQYF.

V usage is TRBV19 and J usage is TRBJ2-2; D might be TRBD1 (5 bases). The V end was cut by 4 bases, the J end by 6 bases, with 9 bases between. The germline CDR1 and CDR2 sequences are LNHDA and SQIVND (reference sequence). The CDR3 is 13 amino acids. CDR3 amino acids: CASSRGQPGELFF. The CDR3 DNA reads TGTGCCAGTAGTAGGGGCCAGCCCGGGGAGCTGTTTTTT.

This clone appeared a few times. This chain connects TRBV6-2 or TRBV6-3 to TRBJ2-2; 14 nucleotides line up with TRBD2. The CDR3 extends over 20 amino acids. The V gene's germline CDR1 is MNHEY and CDR2 SVGEGT. J gave up 0 bases and V 1 base, and 7 bases lay outside the gene matches. CDR3 amino acids: CASSYWGLAGDDANTGELFF. The CDR3 DNA follows: TGTGCCAGCAGTTACTGGGGACTAGCGGGGGATGACGCGAACACCGGGGAGCTGTTTTTT.

This chain links TRBV9 with TRBJ1-3; D call uncertain. V was cut by 3 bases and J by 4 bases, with 5 bases left in between. Germline V gene lookup returns CDR1 SGDLS and CDR2 YYNGEE. The CDR3 loop spans 12 amino acids. The CDR3 here is CASSEEGNTIYF. The CDR3, as DNA: TGTGCCAGCAGCGAGGAAGGAAACACCATATATTTT.

The chain carries TRBV6-5 and TRBJ1-6; unclear D gene. Germline CDR1 is MNHEY and CDR2 is SVGAGI. V was cut by 6 bases and J by 9 bases, with 12 bases left in between. The CDR3 spans 13 residues. The CDR3 spells CASSLDGPSPLHF. In DNA, the CDR3 is TGTGCCAGCAGCCTGGACGGGCCTTCACCCCTCCACTTT.

The J gene is TRBJ2-2, the V gene TRBV18; D call uncertain. V was clipped by 5 bases and J by 1 base, with 8 bases between them. Germline values: CDR1 KGHSH, CDR2 LQKENI. The length of the CDR3 is 14 residues. The CDR3 sequence: CASSIGMNTGELFF. CDR3 coding DNA: TGTGCCAGCTCAATTGGGATGAACACCGGGGAGCTGTTTTTT.

The chain couples TRBV6-2 or TRBV6-3 to TRBJ2-1; D ambiguous. Germline V gene lookup returns CDR1 MNHEY and CDR2 SVGEGT. V was shortened by 2 bases and J by 6 bases, with 8 bases between the two germline ends. This CDR3 has 13 residues. This chain's CDR3 is CASSYTAGNEQFF. The CDR3 nucleotides read TGTGCCAGCAGTTACACAGCCGGCAATGAGCAGTTCTTC.

This chain links TRBV5-1 with TRBJ1-2; D uncertain. This CDR3 is built from 14 residues. Germline assignment: CDR1 SGHRS and CDR2 YFSETQ. The V end lost 1 base, the J end lost 0 bases, and 7 bases lay between the germline ends. CDR3 loop: CASSLRSANYGYTF. The DNA of the CDR3 is TGCGCCAGCAGCTTGCGATCCGCTAACTATGGCTACACCTTC.

The V gene is TRBV6-5, the J gene TRBJ1-1, with D hard to call. The germline CDR1 and CDR2 sequences are MNHEY and SVGAGI. V was pared by 5 bases and J by 4 bases, with 14 bases between. The CDR3 length is 14 residues. The CDR3 DNA is TGTGCCAGCAGTAGACCGGGTATTGGCACTGAAGCTTTCTTT. It specifies CASSRPGIGTEAFF.

This clone came up once. The chain combines TRBV18 with TRBJ2-3; D possibly corresponds to TRBD1 (6 bases). Trimming cost V 3 bases and J 5 bases, with 12 bases left between them. The CDR3 runs 14 residues. Germline CDR1 reads KGHSH; CDR2 reads LQKENI. This CDR3 is CASSPGTLGDTQYF. The CDR3 DNA follows: TGTGCCAGCTCACCCGGGACACTCGGAGATACGCAGTATTTT.

This clone showed up just a few times. The genes are TRBV7-3 and TRBJ1-2; 7 bases line up with TRBD1. The CDR3 length is 12 residues. V trimming: 5 bases; J trimming: 11 bases; junction bases outside the gene matches: 8. The V gene's germline CDR1 is SGHTA and CDR2 FQGTGA. CDR3 loop: CASSTNRGVYTF. Written as DNA, the CDR3 is TGTGCCAGCAGCACGAACAGGGGAGTGTACACCTTC.